The rows below give T cell receptor beta chains drawn from one sample of a study of blood T cell repertoires in COVID-19. Only in-frame clones appear in the TCRdb table, and some are missing; sequencing was by immunoSEQ multiplex PCR. In the table there are over 150,000 clones, roughly 80% of which are singletons. What was sequenced was peripheral blood. Receptor source: a woman aged 50 to 60 with acute or convalescent COVID-19. CDR3s include the opening cysteine and the closing phenylalanine or tryptophan. Fields, in order: J gene, clone size, D gene, V gene, CDR3 DNA, CDR3 protein. A D gene is named only where the DNA matches it firmly. Size values are once, few and many counts, or a class for expanded clones, and some rows have none.

j_gene: TRBJ2-7; abundance: .; d_gene: TRBD2; v_gene: TRBV28; CDR3nt: TGTGCCAGCAGTCTCAGGGGGCAGAGCGGGAGGGCCTACGAGCAGTACTTC; CDR3aa: CASSLRGQSGRAYEQYF
j_gene: TRBJ2-1; abundance: .; d_gene: .; v_gene: TRBV6-1; CDR3nt: TGTGCCAGCAGTGAAGAAGGAACAGGGAGCTTATACAATGAGCAGTTCTTC; CDR3aa: CASSEEGTGSLYNEQFF
j_gene: TRBJ1-5; abundance: .; d_gene: TRBD1; v_gene: TRBV6-6; CDR3nt: TGTGCCAGCATCCAACCTTCCGGGACAGGGGACCAGCCCCAGCATTTT; CDR3aa: CASIQPSGTGDQPQHF
j_gene: TRBJ1-2; abundance: .; d_gene: .; v_gene: TRBV27; CDR3nt: TGTGCCAGCAGTTTATGGGGCAGGGAAGGCGGCTACACCTTC; CDR3aa: CASSLWGREGGYTF
j_gene: TRBJ2-7; abundance: .; d_gene: .; v_gene: TRBV7-2; CDR3nt: TGTGCCAGCAGCTTTCGAGACTTCTCCTACGAGCAGTACTTC; CDR3aa: CASSFRDFSYEQYF
j_gene: TRBJ1-1; abundance: .; d_gene: .; v_gene: TRBV7-2; CDR3nt: TGTGCCAGCAGCTTAATGAGTGAAGTCAACACTGAAGCTTTCTTT; CDR3aa: CASSLMSEVNTEAFF
j_gene: TRBJ2-3; abundance: .; d_gene: .; v_gene: TRBV9; CDR3nt: TGTGCCAGCAGCGTACTAGATAGTCCCACAGATACGCAGTATTTT; CDR3aa: CASSVLDSPTDTQYF
j_gene: TRBJ1-4; abundance: .; d_gene: .; v_gene: TRBV5-6; CDR3nt: TGTGCCAGCAGCTTGAGACAGCGAACTAATGAAAAACTGTTTTTT; CDR3aa: CASSLRQRTNEKLFF
j_gene: TRBJ1-1; abundance: .; d_gene: .; v_gene: TRBV5-4; CDR3nt: TGTGCCAGCAGAAGGGGCCGTGAAGCTTTCTTT; CDR3aa: CASRRGREAFF
j_gene: TRBJ1-1; abundance: few; d_gene: .; v_gene: TRBV12-3/TRBV12-4; CDR3nt: TGTGCCAGCAGTTTTGGTATCGGGATAGAAGCTTTCTTT; CDR3aa: CASSFGIGIEAFF
j_gene: TRBJ2-7; abundance: .; d_gene: TRBD1; v_gene: TRBV29-1; CDR3nt: TGCAGCGCCCTTGTCGCCCGGGACAGCTACGAGCAGTACTTC; CDR3aa: CSALVARDSYEQYF
j_gene: TRBJ1-2; abundance: .; d_gene: TRBD1; v_gene: TRBV5-5; CDR3nt: TGTGCCAGCAACCCGAGCACGGGACAGTCCTATGGCTACACCTTC; CDR3aa: CASNPSTGQSYGYTF
j_gene: TRBJ1-5; abundance: .; d_gene: .; v_gene: TRBV19; CDR3nt: TGTGCCAGTAGTATAGGAGGGATCCAGCCCCAGCATTTT; CDR3aa: CASSIGGIQPQHF
j_gene: TRBJ2-3; abundance: .; d_gene: .; v_gene: TRBV19; CDR3nt: TGTGCCAGTAGTATTGGTGGTCAACTCACAGATACGCAGTATTTT; CDR3aa: CASSIGGQLTDTQYF
j_gene: TRBJ1-4; abundance: many; d_gene: .; v_gene: TRBV23-1; CDR3nt: TGCGCCAGCAGACCCGACAGGACCCAAAGGGATGAAAAACTGTTTTTT; CDR3aa: CASRPDRTQRDEKLFF
j_gene: TRBJ2-6; abundance: .; d_gene: TRBD2; v_gene: TRBV6-5; CDR3nt: TGTGCCTCCCGTAGCGGGGCTGGGGCCAACGTCCTGACTTTC; CDR3aa: CASRSGAGANVLTF
j_gene: TRBJ2-1; abundance: .; d_gene: TRBD2; v_gene: TRBV7-2; CDR3nt: TGTGCCAGCAGCTCTAGAGCGGGAGGGTACAATGAGCAGTTCTTC; CDR3aa: CASSSRAGGYNEQFF
j_gene: TRBJ2-2; abundance: .; d_gene: .; v_gene: TRBV5-8; CDR3nt: TGTGCCAGCAGCTTGGGTAACAGTCACACCGGGGAGCTGTTTTTT; CDR3aa: CASSLGNSHTGELFF